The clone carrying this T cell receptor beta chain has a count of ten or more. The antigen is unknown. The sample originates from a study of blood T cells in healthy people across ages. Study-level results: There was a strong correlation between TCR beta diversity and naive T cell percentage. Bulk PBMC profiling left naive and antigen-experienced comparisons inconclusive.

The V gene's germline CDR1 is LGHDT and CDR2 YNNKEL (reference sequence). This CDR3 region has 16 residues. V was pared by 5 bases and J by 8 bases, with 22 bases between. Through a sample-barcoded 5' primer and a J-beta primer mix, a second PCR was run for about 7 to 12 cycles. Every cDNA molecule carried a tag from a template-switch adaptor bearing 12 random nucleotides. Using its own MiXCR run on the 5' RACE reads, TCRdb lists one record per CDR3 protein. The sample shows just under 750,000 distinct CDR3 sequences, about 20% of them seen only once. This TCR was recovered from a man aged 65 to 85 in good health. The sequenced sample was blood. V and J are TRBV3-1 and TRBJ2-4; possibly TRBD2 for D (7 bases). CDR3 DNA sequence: TGTGCCAGCAGCTACCCTAGCGGCCCTACAGGGTACATTCAGTACTTC. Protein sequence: CASSYPSGPTGYIQYF.